The sequence of this TCR beta chain was determined in a study of blood T cell repertoires in COVID-19. Study as a whole: Acute and convalescent COVID-19 specimens originated in the United States, Italy and Spain. T cells, B-cell-depleted T cells, or PBMCs supplied cDNA or gDNA.

This CDR3 comprises 15 residues. V shed 2 bases and J shed 7 bases, with 17 bases lying between them. Germline V CDR1 and CDR2: SGHTA, FQGNSA. Original processing notes: Reference gene primers were amplified, and this amplification served to estimate nucleated cell counts. Data came from immunoSEQ multiplex PCR; TCRdb stores just in-frame clones and leaves some out. That table furnishes V, J and clone size, whereas the DNA furnished D and trimming. The profile covers approximately 91,000 clones, with approximately 80% appearing a single time and 6% to 8.5% taken by the ten largest. The sample comprised peripheral blood. This TCR was sampled from a man between 65 and 80 years old with acute or convalescent COVID-19. The rearrangement links TRBV7-2 to TRBJ1-2, with D uncertain. CDR3 sequence: CASSLISGQAGGYTF. The DNA for the CDR3 is TGTGCCAGCAGCTTAATAAGTGGGCAGGCTGGTGGCTACACCTTC.